The text below deals with one TCR beta chain. Its antigen is unknown. The sample is drawn from a study of cytomegalovirus exposure and HLA in healthy donors. Study-wide points: Some V segments (TRBV6-2 and TRBV6-3 among them) were excluded as indistinguishable.

The germline CDR1 and CDR2 sequences are GTSNPN and SVGIG (reference sequence). This CDR3 contains 14 residues. V dropped 0 bases and J dropped 2 bases, with 8 bases sitting between them. Primers: 60 Vbeta forward and 13 Jbeta reverse. Sequencing used immunoSEQ multiplex PCR; TCRdb keeps in-frame clones, though not all of them. The sample consists of 100,000 or so clones, around 75% of them appearing once. The J gene is TRBJ2-4, the V gene TRBV30; no clear D gene. The clonotype comes from a man between 50 and 59 years old in good health and CMV-seronegative. The specimen was PBMCs. For the CDR3, the DNA is TGTGCCTGGAGTGTTTCTTTAACCAAAAACATTCAGTACTTC. Its protein is CAWSVSLTKNIQYF.